One and the same sample provided the 8 T cell receptor beta chains below, sequenced in a study of lymphopenia after photon versus proton radiotherapy. Assay used: immunoSEQ multiplex PCR; TCRdb lists only in-frame clones, some missing. Here the sample spans 55,000 to 70,000 clones, approximately 91% being singletons. Sequenced here: peripheral blood, sampled from a patient treated with photon-based radiotherapy. All receptors derive from a woman aged 70-85 years with pancreatic cancer.

The chain uses TRBV5-3 and TRBJ2-5, with 7 bases that match TRBD2. TRBV5-3 has ORF status, its function being uncertain. V was clipped by 7 bases and J by 5 bases; unmatched bases: 2. The CDR3 contains 11 residues. CDR3 in amino acids: CARERGETQYF. CDR3 coding DNA: TGTGCCAGAGAGCGGGGTGAGACCCAGTACTTC.

V usage is TRBV5-6 and J usage is TRBJ2-1; TRBD1 aligns across 9 bases. Trimming removed 0 bases from V and 5 bases from J; junction bases left unmatched: 3. CDR3 size: 15 residues. Germline V CDR1 and CDR2: SGHDT, YYEEEE. In nucleotides, the CDR3 is TGTGCCAGCAGCTTGGGGGACAGGGACGACAATGAGCAGTTCTTC. Protein: CASSLGDRDDNEQFF.

The gene calls are TRBV15 and TRBJ2-3; no clear D gene. The CDR3 covers 12 residues. Between the trimmed V and J ends, which lost 0 bases and 4 bases, there was a span of 2 bases. The germline gives CDR1 LNHNV, CDR2 YYDKDF (reference sequence). The CDR3 protein is CATSRESDTQYF. The DNA of the CDR3 is TGTGCCACCAGCAGAGAGTCAGATACGCAGTATTTT.

This chain joins TRBV19 and TRBJ2-2; 7 nucleotides align to TRBD1. Trimming removed 4 bases from V and 16 bases from J; junction bases left unmatched: 12. Germline V gives CDR1 LNHDA, CDR2 SQIVND (reference sequence). This CDR3 is 13 amino acids long. In DNA, the CDR3 is TGTGCCAGTAGTAAGACAGGGCCTGGGAAGACGTTTTTT. As protein: CASSKTGPGKTFF. Supplemented by reference TRBV19 and TRBJ2-2, the full variable domain reads DGGITQSPKYLFRKEGQNVTLSCEQNLNHDAMYWYRQDPGQGLRLIYYSQIVNDFQKGDIAEGYSVSREKKESFPLTVTSAQKNPTAFYLCASSKTGPGKTFFGEGSRLTVL.

The J gene is TRBJ2-7, the V gene TRBV7-2, with 9 bases fitting TRBD1. Germline V gene data show CDR1 as SGHTA and CDR2 as FQGNSA. The CDR3 length is 19 residues. The V and J ends lost 6 bases and 2 bases, in that order; junction bases with no gene match: 20. Here the CDR3 DNA reads TGTGCCAGCAGTTATCAAGCCCTAACGGGACAGGGACGAACCTACGAGCAGTACTTC. Residues: CASSYQALTGQGRTYEQYF.

This chain uses TRBV23-1 with TRBJ2-7; either TRBD1 or TRBD2 may fit D (5 bases each). TRBV23-1 is annotated as an ORF whose role is uncertain. The CDR3 length is 16 residues. V was clipped by 11 bases and J by 7 bases, with 30 bases between them. The CDR3 spells CAGAHGGADEGEEQYF. The DNA of the CDR3 is TGCGCCGGGGCCCATGGAGGAGCCGACGAAGGAGAAGAGCAGTACTTC.

This clone turned up a few times. The CDR3 sequence: CASTPQGSNQPQHF. The CDR3 nucleotides read TGTGCCAGCACCCCCCAGGGGAGCAATCAGCCCCAGCATTTT. This chain links TRBV28 with TRBJ1-5; tentative D call: TRBD1 (6 bases). The germline V and J ends were trimmed by 7 bases and 1 base, with 11 bases remaining between them. The germline CDR1 and CDR2 sequences are MDHEN and SYDVKM. This CDR3 contains 14 residues. Together with reference TRBV28 and TRBJ1-5, the CDR3 gives the full variable domain: DVKVTQSSRYLVKRTGEKVFLECVQDMDHENMFWYRQDPGLGLRLIYFSYDVKMKEKGDIPEGYSVSREKKERFSLILESASTNQTSMYLCASTPQGSNQPQHFGDGTRLSIL.

Only a few counts were recorded for this clone. The rearrangement joins TRBV5-5 to TRBJ1-4, with D unclear. Germline CDR1 SGHKS, CDR2 YYEKEE (reference sequence). This CDR3 region has 15 residues. V gave up 0 bases and J gave up 7 bases, with 13 bases separating them. The CDR3 region has the DNA TGTGCCAGCAGCTTGGTGGCTGTAGAAGTTGAAAAACTGTTTTTT. Amino acids: CASSLVAVEVEKLFF.